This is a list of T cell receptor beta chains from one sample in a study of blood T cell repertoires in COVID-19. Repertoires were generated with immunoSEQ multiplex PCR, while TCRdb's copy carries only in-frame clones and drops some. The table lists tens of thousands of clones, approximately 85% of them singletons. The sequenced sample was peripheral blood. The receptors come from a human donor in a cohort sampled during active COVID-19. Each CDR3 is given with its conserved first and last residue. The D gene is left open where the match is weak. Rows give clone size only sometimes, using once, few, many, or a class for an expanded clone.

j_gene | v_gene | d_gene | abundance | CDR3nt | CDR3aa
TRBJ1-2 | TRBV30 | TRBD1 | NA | TGTGCCTGGAGTGCCCAAGCAGGGGGCAATGGCTACACCTTC | CAWSAQAGGNGYTF
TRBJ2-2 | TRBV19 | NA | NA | TGTGCCAGTAGGGGAACAGGGACCGGGGAGCTGTTTTTT | CASRGTGTGELFF
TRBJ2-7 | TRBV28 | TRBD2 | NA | TGTGCCAGCAGTTTAGTAGCGGGAGCCTACGAGCAGTACTTC | CASSLVAGAYEQYF
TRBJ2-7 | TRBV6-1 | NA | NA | TGTGCCAGCAGTGAAGTATTTGGGGGGTCCGAGCAGTACTTC | CASSEVFGGSEQYF
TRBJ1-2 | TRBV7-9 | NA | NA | TGTGCCAGCAGCTTAGGAGCGGATGGCTACACCTTC | CASSLGADGYTF
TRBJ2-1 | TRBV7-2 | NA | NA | TGTGCCAGCAGCGTTTTCCAGGGCGCCAATGAGCAGTTCTTC | CASSVFQGANEQFF
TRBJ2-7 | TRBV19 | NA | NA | TGTGCCAGTAGTATCCTTAGCGGTGAGGGGTACGAGCAGTACTTC | CASSILSGEGYEQYF
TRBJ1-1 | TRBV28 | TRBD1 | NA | TGTGCCAGCAGTTTAGTCGGGACAGGCCGTTTTGAAGCTTTCTTT | CASSLVGTGRFEAFF
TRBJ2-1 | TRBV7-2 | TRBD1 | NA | TGTGCCAGCAGCTTAGGCCCGGACAGGAGGACGTTCTTC | CASSLGPDRRTFF
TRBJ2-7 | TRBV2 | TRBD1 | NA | TGTGCCAGCAGTGAGGACAGGGGCCCGTCCTACGAGCAGTACTTC | CASSEDRGPSYEQYF
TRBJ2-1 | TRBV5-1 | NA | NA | TGCGCCAGCAGCTACAGGGTGAGGGATGAGCAGTTCTTC | CASSYRVRDEQFF
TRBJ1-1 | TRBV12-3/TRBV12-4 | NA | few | TGTGCCAGCAGTCCACAGATGAACACTGAAGCTTTCTTT | CASSPQMNTEAFF
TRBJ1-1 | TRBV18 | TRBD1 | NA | TGTGCCAGCTCAACCGACAGGGGCAAAGCTTTCTTT | CASSTDRGKAFF
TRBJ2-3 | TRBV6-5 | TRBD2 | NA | TGTGCCAGCAGTTCGACTAGCGGGGGGGCGCGGGATACGCAGTATTTT | CASSSTSGGARDTQYF
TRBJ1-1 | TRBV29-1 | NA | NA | TGCAGCGTAATGGCAGGAACCAACACTGAAGCTTTCTTT | CSVMAGTNTEAFF
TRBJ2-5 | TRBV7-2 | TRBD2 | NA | TGTGCCAGCAGCTTATATACTAGCGGGGGCCCGCAAGGGACCCAGTACTTC | CASSLYTSGGPQGTQYF
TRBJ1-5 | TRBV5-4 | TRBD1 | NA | TGTGCCAGCAGCCTTGAGAAAGGGACAGGCCCTTATAGCAATCAGCCCCAGCATTTT | CASSLEKGTGPYSNQPQHF
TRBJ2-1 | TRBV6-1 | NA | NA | TGTGCCAGCAGTGAATGGGGGCAGGGGATAGGCAATGAGCAGTTCTTC | CASSEWGQGIGNEQFF
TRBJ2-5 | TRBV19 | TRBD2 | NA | TGTGCCAGTAGTACGGGACTAGCGGGAGTAGAGACCCAGTACTTC | CASSTGLAGVETQYF
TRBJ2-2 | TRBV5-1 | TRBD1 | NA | TGCGCCACTCGACAGGGCCTAAACACCGGGGAGCTGTTTTTT | CATRQGLNTGELFF
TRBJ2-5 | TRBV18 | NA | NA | TGTGCCAGCTCACCGGGCAGGGGTGGAGAGACCCAGTACTTC | CASSPGRGGETQYF